The present entry profiles one T cell receptor beta chain with its context. Its antigen is still unknown. One junction end disagrees with the germline gene, perhaps due to a read error. The donors belonged to the validation cohort of approximately 130 subjects, which was separate from the roughly 670-subject first cohort. The library relied on the immunoSEQ multiplex PCR assay. As for the authors' bioinformatics: A statistical classification framework was built for diagnosing cytomegalovirus status from the catalog of TCR beta chain sequences. TCRdb stores this immuneACCESS table with in-frame sequences only. Part of the clones is absent; in the studies checked, under half of the shortfall reflects unresolved V genes, and no reason is known for the rest. V, J and clone size are those of that table, while D and trimming were read from the DNA. Counted in this sample were approximately 180,000 clones; around nine tenths of them appeared once. 2.7% of the sample is taken by the ten largest.

This record comes from a study of cytomegalovirus exposure and HLA in healthy donors (dated by TCRdb to 2017 to 2019). Looking at the study overall: The 650 to 800 repertoires of the first cohort and the 95 to 150 validation repertoires were produced on the same platform, according to a later analysis. The study was designed to test whether signatures of past pathogen exposure could be identified by cataloging public T cell receptors. In addition to the first cohort of 666 subjects, a separate validation cohort of 120 different subjects was used. To predict cytomegalovirus infection status, the study combined high-throughput TCR immunosequencing, statistical association of individual TCRs with disease status, and machine learning. Overall results and qualifications from the work: In the study, some 160 TCR beta chains were listed as associated with cytomegalovirus. Across donors, most TCR sequences were observed very rarely, whereas some public TCRs were present in many individuals. The classifier was reported to diagnose cytomegalovirus status with high specificity and sensitivity in both the original and validation cohorts. According to the authors, the approach could potentially be generalized to other disease states and immunological phenotypes. A later analysis had no HLA typing for the validation cohort, so co-occurrence there was scored across all 120 or so repertoires. In vitro tests confirmed that a few of the cytomegalovirus-associated TCR beta chains recognize cytomegalovirus antigens. In a later analysis, TCRs clustered in the first cohort were found to also tend to co-occur in the 120 or so validation repertoires, with 85% to 95% of cluster scores above 0.

The clonotype originates from a man aged 18 to 29 in good health and CMV-seropositive. Sequencing used PBMCs.

The bases read TGTGCCAGCAATGCCACGGTTTCCTTC. Translated, it reads CASNATVSF. The V and J genes are TRBV6-6 and TRBJ1-2, with no confidently assigned D gene. The germline V gene (reference sequence) provides CDR1 MNHNY and CDR2 SVGAGI. From the cysteine through the phenylalanine, the CDR3 covers 9 amino acids. CDR3 DNA is the only sequence kept; it has 27 bases, read in frame from the first base.